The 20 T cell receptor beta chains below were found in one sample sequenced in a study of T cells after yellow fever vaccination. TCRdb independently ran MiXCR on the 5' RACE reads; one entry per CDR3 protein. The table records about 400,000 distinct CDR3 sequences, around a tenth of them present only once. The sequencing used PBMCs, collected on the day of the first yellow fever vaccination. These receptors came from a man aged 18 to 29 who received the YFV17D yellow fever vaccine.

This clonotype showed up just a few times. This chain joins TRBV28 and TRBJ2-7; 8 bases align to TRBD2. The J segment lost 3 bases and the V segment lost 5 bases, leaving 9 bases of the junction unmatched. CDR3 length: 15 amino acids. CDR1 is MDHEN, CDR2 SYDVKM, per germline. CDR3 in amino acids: CASSPGLASLYEQYV. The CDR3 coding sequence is TGTGCCAGCAGTCCTGGACTAGCCTCCCTCTACGAGCAGTACGTC.

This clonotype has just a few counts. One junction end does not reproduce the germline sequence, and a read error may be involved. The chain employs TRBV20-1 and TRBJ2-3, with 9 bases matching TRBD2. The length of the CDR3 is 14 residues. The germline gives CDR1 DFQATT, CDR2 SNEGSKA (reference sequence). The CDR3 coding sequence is TGCAGTGCTAGTCTGGGACTAGCTATCGGGGGGACGCCTTTT. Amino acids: CSASLGLAIGGTPF.

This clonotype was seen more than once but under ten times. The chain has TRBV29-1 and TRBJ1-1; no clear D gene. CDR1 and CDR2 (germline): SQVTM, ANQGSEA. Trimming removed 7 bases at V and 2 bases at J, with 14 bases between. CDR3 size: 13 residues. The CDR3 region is CSAQLELNTEAFF. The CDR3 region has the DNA TGCAGCGCCCAACTAGAGCTAAACACTGAAGCTTTCTTT.

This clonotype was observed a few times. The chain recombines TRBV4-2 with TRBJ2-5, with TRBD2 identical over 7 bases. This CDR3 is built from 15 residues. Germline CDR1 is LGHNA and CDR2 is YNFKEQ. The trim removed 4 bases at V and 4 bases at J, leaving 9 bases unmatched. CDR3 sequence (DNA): TGTGCCAGCAGCCCCCCGCGAGGGACTATAGAGACCCAGTACTTC. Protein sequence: CASSPPRGTIETQYF.

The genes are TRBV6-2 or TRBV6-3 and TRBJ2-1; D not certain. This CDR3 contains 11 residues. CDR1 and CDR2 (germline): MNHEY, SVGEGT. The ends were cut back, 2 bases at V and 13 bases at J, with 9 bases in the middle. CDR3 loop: CASSYPADQFF. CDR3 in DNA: TGTGCCAGCAGTTACCCGGCAGACCAGTTCTTC.

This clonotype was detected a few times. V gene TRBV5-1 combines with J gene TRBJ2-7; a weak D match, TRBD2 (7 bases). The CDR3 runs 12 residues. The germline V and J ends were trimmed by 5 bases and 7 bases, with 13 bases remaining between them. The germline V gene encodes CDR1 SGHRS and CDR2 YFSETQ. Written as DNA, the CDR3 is TGCGCCAGCAGTGAGGGGGGGGGTGAGCAGTACTTC. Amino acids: CASSEGGGEQYF.

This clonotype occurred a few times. The CDR3 loop reads CASSYARGPEQFF. The CDR3 DNA reads TGTGCCAGCAGTTACGCCAGGGGACCTGAGCAGTTCTTC. V usage is TRBV6-5 and J usage is TRBJ2-1; maybe TRBD1 (6 bases). From germline, CDR1 is MNHEY and CDR2 SVGAGI. Deletions cut 2 bases from V and 9 bases from J, with 11 bases between. The length of the CDR3 is 13 residues.

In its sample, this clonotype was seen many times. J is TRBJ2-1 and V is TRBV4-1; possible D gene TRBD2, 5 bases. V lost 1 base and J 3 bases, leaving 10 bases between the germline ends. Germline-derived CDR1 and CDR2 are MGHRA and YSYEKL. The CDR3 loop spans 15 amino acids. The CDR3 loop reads CASSQGGLSYNEQFF. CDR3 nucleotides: TGCGCCAGCAGCCAAGGAGGGTTGAGCTACAATGAGCAGTTCTTC.

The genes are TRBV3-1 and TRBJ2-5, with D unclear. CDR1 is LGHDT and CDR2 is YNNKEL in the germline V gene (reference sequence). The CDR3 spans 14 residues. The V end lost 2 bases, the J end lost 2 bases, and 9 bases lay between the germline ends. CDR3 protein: CASSQSYTQETQYF. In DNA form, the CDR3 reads TGTGCCAGCAGCCAATCCTACACACAAGAGACCCAGTACTTC.

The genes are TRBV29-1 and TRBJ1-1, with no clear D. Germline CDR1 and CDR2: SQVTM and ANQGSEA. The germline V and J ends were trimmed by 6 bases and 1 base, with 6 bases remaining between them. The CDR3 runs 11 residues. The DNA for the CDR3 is TGCAGCGTCCCGGGGAACACTGAAGCTTTCTTT. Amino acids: CSVPGNTEAFF.

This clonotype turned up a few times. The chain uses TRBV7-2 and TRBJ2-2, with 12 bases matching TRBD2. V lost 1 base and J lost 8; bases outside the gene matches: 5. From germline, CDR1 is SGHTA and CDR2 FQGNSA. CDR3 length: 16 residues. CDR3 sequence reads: CASSLGTSGGLGELFF. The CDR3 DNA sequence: TGTGCCAGCAGCTTAGGAACTAGCGGGGGGCTTGGGGAGCTGTTTTTT. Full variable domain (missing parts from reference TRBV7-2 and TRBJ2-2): GAGVSQSPSNKVTEKGKDVELRCDPISGHTALYWYRQSLGQGLEFLIYFQGNSAPDKSGLPSDRFSAERTGGSVSTLTIQRTQQEDSAVYLCASSLGTSGGLGELFFGEGSRLTVL.

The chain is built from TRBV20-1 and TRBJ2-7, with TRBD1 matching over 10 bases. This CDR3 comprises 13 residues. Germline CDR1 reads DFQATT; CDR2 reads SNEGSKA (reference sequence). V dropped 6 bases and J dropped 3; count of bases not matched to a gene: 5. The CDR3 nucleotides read TGCAGTGCCCTGGACAGGGGGATCTACGAGCAGTACTTC. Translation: CSALDRGIYEQYF.

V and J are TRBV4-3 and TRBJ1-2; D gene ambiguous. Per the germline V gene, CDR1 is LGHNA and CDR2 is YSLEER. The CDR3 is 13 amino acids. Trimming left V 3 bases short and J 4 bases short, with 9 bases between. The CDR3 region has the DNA TGCGCCAGCAGCCATACCGCCCTCTATGGCTACACCTTC. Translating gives CASSHTALYGYTF.

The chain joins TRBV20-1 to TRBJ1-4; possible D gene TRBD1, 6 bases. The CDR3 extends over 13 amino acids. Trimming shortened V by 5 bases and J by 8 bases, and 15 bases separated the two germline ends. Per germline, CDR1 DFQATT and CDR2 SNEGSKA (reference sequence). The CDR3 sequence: CSAPRPGAEKLFF. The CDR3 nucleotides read TGCAGTGCTCCCCGTCCAGGGGCGGAAAAACTGTTTTTT.

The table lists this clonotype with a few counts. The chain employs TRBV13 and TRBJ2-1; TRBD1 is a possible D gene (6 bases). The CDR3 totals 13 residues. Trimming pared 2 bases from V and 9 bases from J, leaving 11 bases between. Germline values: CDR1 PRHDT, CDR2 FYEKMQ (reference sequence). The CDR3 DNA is TGTGCCAGCAGCTTAAGTGCACAGGGTGAGCAGTTCTTC. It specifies CASSLSAQGEQFF.

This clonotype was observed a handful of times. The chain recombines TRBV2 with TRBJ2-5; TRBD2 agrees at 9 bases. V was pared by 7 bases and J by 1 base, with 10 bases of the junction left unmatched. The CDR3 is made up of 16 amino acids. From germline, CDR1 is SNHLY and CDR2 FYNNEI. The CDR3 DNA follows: TGTGCCAGCAACCGGGGGAGCGGGGGGATCCAAGAGACCCAGTACTTC. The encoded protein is CASNRGSGGIQETQYF.

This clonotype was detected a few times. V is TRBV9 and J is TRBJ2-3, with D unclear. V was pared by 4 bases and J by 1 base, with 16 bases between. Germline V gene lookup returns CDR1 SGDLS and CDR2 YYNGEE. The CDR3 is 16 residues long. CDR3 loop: CASSSSSPPGTDTQYF. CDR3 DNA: TGTGCCAGCAGCTCCTCCTCGCCCCCCGGCACAGATACGCAGTATTTT.

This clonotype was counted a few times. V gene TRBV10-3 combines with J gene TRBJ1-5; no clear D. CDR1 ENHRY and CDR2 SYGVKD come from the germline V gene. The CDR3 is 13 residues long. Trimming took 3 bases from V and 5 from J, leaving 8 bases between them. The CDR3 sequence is CAISDIGHQPQHF. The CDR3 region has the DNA TGTGCCATCAGTGATATAGGGCATCAGCCCCAGCATTTT.

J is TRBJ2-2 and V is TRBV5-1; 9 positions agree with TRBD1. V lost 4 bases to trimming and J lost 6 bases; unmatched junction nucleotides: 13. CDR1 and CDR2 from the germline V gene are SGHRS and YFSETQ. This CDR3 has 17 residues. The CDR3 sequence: CASSTGQGTRRAGELFF. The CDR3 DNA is TGCGCCAGCAGCACAGGACAGGGGACGAGGAGAGCCGGGGAGCTGTTTTTT.

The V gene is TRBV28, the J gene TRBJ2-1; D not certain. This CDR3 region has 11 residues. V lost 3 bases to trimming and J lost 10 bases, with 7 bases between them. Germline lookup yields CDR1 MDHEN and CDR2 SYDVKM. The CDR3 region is CASSFNEEQFF. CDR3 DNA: TGTGCCAGCAGTTTTAATGAGGAGCAGTTCTTC.